The 9 T cell receptor beta chains presented below share a single source sample, sequenced in a study of blood T cell repertoires in COVID-19. Clones were sequenced by immunoSEQ multiplex PCR, and TCRdb holds only the in-frame ones, with some missing. Among a few hundred thousand clones listed, roughly 90% were seen once. Material: peripheral blood. The receptor set was obtained from a young woman with COVID-19, enrolled during active disease.

The rearrangement links TRBV3-1 (or the pseudogene TRBV3-2) to TRBJ1-3, with 8 bases identical to TRBD1. Germline CDR1 is LGHDT and CDR2 is YNNKEL (reference sequence). Unmatched junction bases numbered 4, after V lost 2 bases and J lost 4 bases. The CDR3 totals 15 residues. The CDR3 DNA is TGTGCCAGCAGCCAAACAGGGGGGCGCGGAAACACCATATATTTT. Protein sequence: CASSQTGGRGNTIYF.

The chain employs TRBV5-1 and TRBJ2-1; 8 bases map to TRBD2. V shed 1 base, J shed 1 base, and the junction held 4 bases outside the gene matches. The germline V gene has CDR1 SGHRS and CDR2 YFSETQ. There are 16 residues in the CDR3. The CDR3 reads CASSLLLAESYNEQFF. The CDR3 DNA reads TGCGCCAGCAGCTTGTTACTAGCGGAATCCTACAATGAGCAGTTCTTC.

The J gene is TRBJ2-5, the V gene TRBV15; maybe TRBD1 (6 bases). Germline V gene sequence: CDR1 LNHNV, CDR2 YYDKDF (reference sequence). V lost 0 bases and J lost 6, with 11 bases in between. CDR3 length: 14 amino acids. CDR3 amino acids: CATSRDNREKTQYF. The CDR3 coding sequence is TGTGCCACCAGCAGAGATAACAGGGAGAAGACCCAGTACTTC.

The rearrangement uses TRBV10-1 and TRBJ2-2, with TRBD2 matching over 7 bases. The CDR3 totals 16 residues. V was pared by 0 bases and J by 2 bases, with 3 bases of the junction left unmatched. In germline, CDR1 is WNHNN, CDR2 SYGVQD (reference sequence). The CDR3 is CASSESRTSNTGELFF. The CDR3 region has the DNA TGCGCCAGCAGTGAGTCTCGGACTAGTAACACCGGGGAGCTGTTTTTT.

The chain joins TRBV7-9 to TRBJ2-1; 7 bases are shared with TRBD2. The CDR3 contains 12 residues. The trim removed 8 bases at V and 8 bases at J, leaving 6 bases unmatched. Germline V gene lookup returns CDR1 SEHNR and CDR2 FQNEAQ (reference sequence). The CDR3 protein is CASEGGNDEQFF. The CDR3 DNA follows: TGTGCCAGCGAGGGAGGGAACGATGAGCAGTTCTTC.

This chain joins TRBV27 and TRBJ1-2, with TRBD1 matching 7 bases. CDR3 length: 14 residues. Germline CDR1 and CDR2: MNHEY and SMNVEV (reference sequence). The ends lost 0 bases at V and 4 bases at J; junction bases unmatched: 2. As DNA, the CDR3 is TGTGCCAGCAGTTTATCGTCAGGGGGCTATGGCTACACCTTC. Translating it yields CASSLSSGGYGYTF.

The gene calls are TRBV30 and TRBJ1-5; D uncertain. Trimming stripped 0 bases from V and 6 bases from J, with 9 bases between. CDR3 length: 13 residues. Germline assignment: CDR1 GTSNPN and CDR2 SVGIG (reference sequence). CDR3 DNA: TGTGCCTGGAGTGTAGATCGGGGTCAGCCCCAGCATTTT. This translates into CAWSVDRGQPQHF.

The gene calls are TRBV7-9 and TRBJ1-3; a weak D match, TRBD1 (6 bases). Germline V lookup: CDR1 SEHNR, CDR2 FQNEAQ (reference sequence). Trimming removed 5 bases from V and 4 bases from J, with 12 bases in between. CDR3 length: 14 amino acids. CDR3 region: CASSTGTPGNTIYF. The CDR3 DNA reads TGTGCCAGCAGCACCGGGACACCAGGAAACACCATATATTTT.

The CDR3 bases are TGCAGCGTTGGCCAGGGGGGAGGGAACACTGAAGCTTTCTTT. Its protein product is CSVGQGGGNTEAFF. J is TRBJ1-1 and V is TRBV29-1, with 7 bases identical to TRBD1. Per germline, CDR1 SQVTM and CDR2 ANQGSEA. The CDR3 consists of 14 residues. Unmatched junction bases numbered 6, after V lost 4 bases and J lost 1 base.